Shown below are 4 T cell receptor beta chains from a single sample sequenced in a study of T cell repertoires in cytomegalovirus infection. No antigen has been identified for these receptors. TCRdb ran MiXCR on the reads and lists one entry per CDR3 protein. The sample consists of around 70,000 distinct CDR3 sequences, around 27% of them appearing once. The sample in question was CD8+ T cells from cultured PBMCs, obtained from culture after CMV antigen stimulation. The source of these receptors is a human donor in good health (CMV status not recorded). Some clones in this sample may be carry-over from other donors' samples.

The genes are TRBV27 and TRBJ2-3; TRBD2 is a possible D gene (6 bases). The CDR3 totals 13 residues. The V and J ends lost 6 bases and 0 bases respectively, with 7 bases between them. Germline V gene sequence: CDR1 MNHEY, CDR2 SMNVEV (reference sequence). The CDR3 reads CASSGTSTDTQYF. CDR3 DNA sequence: TGTGCCAGCAGCGGGACTAGCACAGATACGCAGTATTTT.

This chain joins TRBV5-4 and TRBJ2-3, with TRBD2 identical over 9 bases. This CDR3 contains 14 residues. Trimming removed 4 bases from V and 6 bases from J; junction bases left unmatched: 6. Looked up from germline, CDR1 is SGHNT and CDR2 is YYREEE (reference sequence). The CDR3 loop reads CASSTGLASDTQYF. The CDR3 nucleotides read TGTGCCAGCAGCACGGGACTAGCCTCCGATACGCAGTATTTT.

This chain links TRBV11-1 with TRBJ1-2, with a possible D match to TRBD1 (5 bases). Germline V gene data show CDR1 as SGHAT and CDR2 as FQDESV (reference sequence). V was cut by 5 bases and J by 0 bases, with 13 bases left in between. The CDR3 loop spans 15 amino acids. CDR3 bases: TGTGCCAGCAGCCCATGGGCGGACACTAACTATGGCTACACCTTC. Translation: CASSPWADTNYGYTF.

This clonotype was counted between two and nine times. The chain uses TRBV6-2 or TRBV6-3 and TRBJ2-5; possible D gene TRBD2, 5 bases. CDR3 length equals 16 residues. Germline V lookup: CDR1 MNHEY, CDR2 SVGEGT. Trimming cost V 0 bases and J 1 base, with 12 bases left between them. The CDR3 protein is CASSYSEPGGQETQYF. The CDR3 DNA is TGTGCCAGCAGTTACTCCGAGCCCGGAGGCCAAGAGACCCAGTACTTC.